These 8 T cell receptor beta chains were all obtained from the same sample, sequenced in a study of blood T cells in healthy people across ages. A sample-barcoded 5' primer and a J-beta primer mix were used in a second PCR of roughly 6 to 11 cycles. TCRdb independently ran MiXCR on the 5' RACE reads; one entry per CDR3 protein. The data hold hundreds of thousands of distinct CDR3 sequences, with 20% to 30% observed a single time. These data are also associated with another study on T cells of mothers and their children.

The sample consisted of blood. The source is a boy younger than 18 in good health.

V usage is TRBV6-5 and J usage is TRBJ2-7; D could derive from TRBD1 or TRBD2 (6 bases each). CDR1 is MNHEY and CDR2 is SVGAGI in the germline V gene. The CDR3 contains 13 residues. V was pared by 8 bases and J by 5 bases, with 16 bases between. The CDR3 DNA reads TGTGCCAGCCAACAGGGAGGCTACGACGAGCAGTACTTC. Protein sequence: CASQQGGYDEQYF.

This clonotype was picked up many times. V and J are TRBV6-2 or TRBV6-3 and TRBJ2-5; TRBD1 matches at 7 bases. With the DNA end fitting TRBJ2-7 better, the J assignment may be wrong. Germline CDR1 reads MNHEY; CDR2 reads SVGEGT. CDR3 length: 14 amino acids. The CDR3 spells CASSHRDSSYEQYF. In DNA, the CDR3 is TGTGCCAGCAGTCACCGGGACAGTTCCTACGAGCAGTACTTC.

This clonotype was detected only once. CDR3 nucleotide sequence: TGTGCCAGCAGTTTTTTTGGGACTAGTGAGCAGTACTTC. Translated: CASSFFGTSEQYF. The V gene is TRBV28, the J gene TRBJ2-5, with 8 bases identical to TRBD2. CDR1 MDHEN and CDR2 SYDVKM come from the germline V gene. The trim removed 3 bases at V and 11 bases at J, leaving 8 bases unmatched. The CDR3 contains 13 residues.

This clonotype was detected ten times or more. The V and J genes are TRBV6-2 or TRBV6-3 and TRBJ2-7; 10 nucleotides line up with TRBD2. J gave up 5 bases and V 6 bases, and 10 bases lay outside the gene matches. Germline loops: CDR1 MNHEY, CDR2 SVGEGT. CDR3 length: 15 residues. The CDR3 DNA sequence: TGTGCCAGCAGGCACCCTAGCGGGGGTTCCCACGAGCAGTACTTC. It yields the protein CASRHPSGGSHEQYF.

This clonotype was detected many times. The chain joins TRBV4-2 to TRBJ2-3, with no clear D. Per germline, CDR1 LGHNA and CDR2 YNFKEQ. Trimming left V 3 bases short and J 0 bases short, with 4 bases between. The CDR3 contains 13 residues. The CDR3 DNA follows: TGTGCCAGCAGCCAGGGCAGCACAGATACGCAGTATTTT. Its translation: CASSQGSTDTQYF.

This clonotype came up a few times. The chain links TRBV6-1 to TRBJ2-7; D gene unclear. Germline assignment: CDR1 MNHNS and CDR2 SASEGT. The CDR3 spans 11 residues. V lost 6 bases and J lost 4, with 7 bases in between. The CDR3 coding sequence is TGTGCCAGCAGGAGTCTTTACGAGCAGTACTTC. Translating it yields CASRSLYEQYF.

This clonotype was counted a few times. The genes are TRBV5-1 and TRBJ2-3; TRBD2 agrees at 11 bases. J lost 2 bases, V lost 4 bases, and 6 bases had no gene match. CDR1 and CDR2 (germline): SGHRS, YFSETQ. This CDR3 is built from 16 residues. CDR3 amino acids: CASSEILAGDTDTQYF. The CDR3 coding sequence is TGCGCCAGCAGCGAAATACTAGCGGGAGACACAGATACGCAGTATTTT.

V usage is TRBV7-9 and J usage is TRBJ2-1; D gene ambiguous. The V and J ends lost 1 base and 0 bases respectively, with 7 bases between them. The CDR3 has 15 amino acids. The germline V gene encodes CDR1 SEHNR and CDR2 FQNEAQ (reference sequence). The CDR3: CASSLGRTSYNEQFF. The DNA of the CDR3 is TGTGCCAGCAGCTTAGGAAGGACCTCCTACAATGAGCAGTTCTTC.